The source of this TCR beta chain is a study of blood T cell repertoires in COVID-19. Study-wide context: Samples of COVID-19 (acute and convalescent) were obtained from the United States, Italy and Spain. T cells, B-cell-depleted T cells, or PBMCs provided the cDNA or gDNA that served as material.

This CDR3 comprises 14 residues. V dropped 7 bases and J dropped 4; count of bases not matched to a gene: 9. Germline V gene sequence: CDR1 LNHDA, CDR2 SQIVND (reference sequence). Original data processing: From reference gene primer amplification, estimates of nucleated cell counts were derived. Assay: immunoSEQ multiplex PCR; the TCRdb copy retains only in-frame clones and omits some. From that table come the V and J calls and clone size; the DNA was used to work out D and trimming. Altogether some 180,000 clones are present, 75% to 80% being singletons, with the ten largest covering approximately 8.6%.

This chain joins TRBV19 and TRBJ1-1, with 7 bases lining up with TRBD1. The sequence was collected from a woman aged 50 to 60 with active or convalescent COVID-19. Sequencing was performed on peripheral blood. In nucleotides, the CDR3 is TGTGCCAGTACCATAGGGGGCGCCGGCACTGAAGCTTTCTTT. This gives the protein CASTIGGAGTEAFF. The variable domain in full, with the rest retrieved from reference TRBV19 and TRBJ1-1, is DGGITQSPKYLFRKEGQNVTLSCEQNLNHDAMYWYRQDPGQGLRLIYYSQIVNDFQKGDIAEGYSVSREKKESFPLTVTSAQKNPTAFYLCASTIGGAGTEAFFGQGTRLTVV.